A selection of T cell receptor beta chains follows, all from one sample in a study of T cells after yellow fever vaccination. TCRdb processed the 5' RACE reads anew with MiXCR; each CDR3 protein has one entry. The sample contains just under 600,000 distinct CDR3 sequences, roughly 14% of which appear only once. The source was PBMCs, collected on the day of the yellow fever booster vaccination. The receptors were sampled from a man aged 30 to 39 who received the YFV17D yellow fever vaccine. CDR3s include the opening cysteine and the closing phenylalanine or tryptophan. D genes are given only for firm matches. Clone size is stated in some rows and not others, as once, few, many or a class when expanded.

d_call clone_size j_call v_call cdr3_aa cdr3_nt
TRBD1 . TRBJ2-4 TRBV5-5 CASSQDRHIQYF TGTGCCAGCAGCCAGGACAGGCACATTCAGTACTTC
. few TRBJ2-1 TRBV10-3 CAISLGHEQFF TGTGCCATCAGTCTTGGGCATGAGCAGTTCTTC
. few TRBJ2-2 TRBV7-2 CASSLASTNTGELFF TGTGCCAGCAGCTTAGCGAGCACGAACACCGGGGAGCTGTTTTTT
TRBD2 . TRBJ2-7 TRBV20-1 CSAPRGEGPYEQYF TGCAGTGCTCCTCGGGGGGAGGGCCCCTACGAGCAGTACTTC
. . TRBJ2-2 TRBV11-2 CASSFHLNLGGGGELFF TGTGCCAGCAGCTTCCATCTAAATCTCGGGGGAGGCGGGGAGCTGTTTTTT
. . TRBJ2-5 TRBV12-3/TRBV12-4 CASTISLGETQYF TGTGCCAGCACCATTAGTTTAGGAGAGACCCAGTACTTC
TRBD2 . TRBJ2-2 TRBV5-1 CASTAGVTNTGELFF TGCGCCAGCACAGCGGGAGTTACGAACACCGGGGAGCTGTTTTTT
TRBD1 . TRBJ2-7 TRBV12-3/TRBV12-4 CASSLVSTGGEQYF TGTGCCAGCAGTTTAGTTTCGACAGGGGGCGAGCAGTACTTC
. . TRBJ1-5 TRBV21-1 CASNSSGGGNQPQHF TGTGCCAGCAACTCTAGTGGGGGAGGTAATCAGCCCCAGCATTTT
. . TRBJ2-7 TRBV20-1 CSASGTYDEQYF TGCAGTGCTAGCGGGACCTACGATGAGCAGTACTTC
TRBD2 . TRBJ2-3 TRBV7-2 CASRPVLAGGTDTQYF TGTGCCAGCAGGCCCGTACTAGCGGGAGGCACAGATACGCAGTATTTT
TRBD2 . TRBJ2-1 TRBV4-3 CASSQDHTSGHYNEQFF TGCGCCAGCAGCCAAGATCATACTAGCGGCCACTACAATGAGCAGTTCTTC
TRBD2 many TRBJ2-5 TRBV7-2 CASSLGTSGEETQYF TGTGCCAGCAGCTTAGGGACTAGCGGGGAAGAGACCCAGTACTTC
. . TRBJ1-3 TRBV7-9 CASGSRSGVGNTIYF TGTGCCAGCGGCAGTAGGTCCGGAGTTGGAAACACCATATATTTT
. . TRBJ2-1 TRBV5-1 CASSRDPTGWNEQFF TGCGCCAGCAGCCGGGACCCCACTGGTTGGAATGAGCAGTTCTTC
. . TRBJ2-2 TRBV9 CASSVGFGELFF TGTGCCAGCAGCGTAGGGTTCGGGGAGCTGTTTTTT
. . TRBJ2-5 TRBV5-1 CASSFVREGETQYF TGCGCCAGCAGCTTCGTCCGGGAAGGGGAGACCCAGTACTTC
TRBD1 few TRBJ1-5 TRBV12-3/TRBV12-4 CASTGQGDQPQHF TGTGCCAGCACGGGACAGGGTGATCAGCCCCAGCATTTT
TRBD2 few TRBJ2-7 TRBV28 CASSLLGGGAEQYF TGTGCCAGCAGTTTATTGGGGGGGGGTGCCGAGCAGTACTTC
TRBD1 . TRBJ2-7 TRBV20-1 CSARAAVRIRDRNNLYEQYF TGCAGTGCTAGAGCCGCTGTTAGAATCCGGGACAGGAATAACCTCTACGAGCAGTACTTC
TRBD2 few TRBJ2-1 TRBV24-1 CATSDFGLAGSYEQFF TGTGCCACCAGTGATTTTGGACTAGCGGGTAGCTATGAGCAGTTCTTC
. . TRBJ2-5 TRBV9 CASSEGPGTEETQYF TGTGCCAGCAGCGAAGGTCCGGGGACTGAAGAGACCCAGTACTTC
. . TRBJ2-7 TRBV5-1 CASSILTRSEQYF TGCGCCAGCAGCATCCTAACACGATCCGAGCAGTACTTC
TRBD2 few TRBJ2-1 TRBV20-1 CSAERGEYNEQFF TGCAGTGCTGAGCGGGGAGAATACAATGAGCAGTTCTTC
. . TRBJ1-6 TRBV6-5 CASSYRGLNSPLHF TGTGCCAGCAGTTACCGGGGACTTAATTCACCCCTCCACTTT
. . TRBJ2-5 TRBV29-1 CSVARGPEKTQYF TGCAGCGTTGCCCGGGGTCCGGAGAAGACCCAGTACTTC
TRBD1 . TRBJ2-5 TRBV7-8 CASSGRTGGSPIQETQYF TGTGCCAGCAGCGGCCGGACAGGGGGCAGCCCGATCCAAGAGACCCAGTACTTC
. . TRBJ2-2 TRBV9 CASSVGVATGELFF TGTGCCAGCAGCGTAGGGGTAGCTACCGGGGAGCTGTTTTTT
. . TRBJ1-1 TRBV20-1 CSARDQGNTEAFF TGCAGTGCTAGAGATCAGGGAAACACTGAAGCTTTCTTT